This is a list of T cell receptor beta chains from one sample in a study of T cell repertoires in aging, cancer and after chemotherapy. TCRdb passed the multiplex PCR reads through MiXCR, listing each CDR3 protein once. The sample carries around 9,000 distinct CDR3 sequences, about 40% recorded once. The source material was blood. These receptors were collected from a human donor with a solid tumor. Both conserved end residues are part of each CDR3. The D gene is left open where the match is weak. Size is omitted from some rows. Given values are once, few, many or a class for expanded clones.

j_call v_call d_call clone_size cdr3_nt cdr3_aa
TRBJ1-6 TRBV30 TRBD1 NA TGTGCCTGGAGTATCCGGGACAGGGGTTCACCCCTCCACTTT CAWSIRDRGSPLHF
TRBJ2-7 TRBV11-3 NA few TGTGCCAGCAGCTTAGGTCCAGGAGCCTACGAGCAGTACTTC CASSLGPGAYEQYF
TRBJ2-7 TRBV15 NA few TGTGCCACCAGCAGAGGCGAAGGGAGCTCCTACGAGCAGTACTTC CATSRGEGSSYEQYF
TRBJ1-2 TRBV5-4 NA NA TGTGCCAGCAGCTTGATATCACAGGACTATGGCTACACCTTC CASSLISQDYGYTF
TRBJ2-1 TRBV12-3/TRBV12-4 TRBD2 NA TGTGCCAGCAGCCTACTAGCGGGAGGGGTCAATGAGCAGTTCTTC CASSLLAGGVNEQFF
TRBJ2-7 TRBV19 NA NA TGTGCCAGTAGTATTATGGCGGGACCCTACGAGCAGTACTTC CASSIMAGPYEQYF
TRBJ2-1 TRBV6-2/TRBV6-3 NA NA TGTGCCAGCAGTTATCGCGGACTTCTCGGTATGGAGCAGTTCTTC CASSYRGLLGMEQFF
TRBJ2-3 TRBV11-3 NA medium-sized TGTGCCAGCAGCCCCCCCACGGGTGCGCAGTATTTT CASSPPTGAQYF
TRBJ2-3 TRBV5-5 NA NA TGTGCCAGCAGCTTGGATCTTGCAGATACGCAGTATTTT CASSLDLADTQYF
TRBJ2-7 TRBV12-3/TRBV12-4 TRBD1 NA TGTGCCAGCAGTACACAGGGGGATGTCTACGAGCAGTACTTC CASSTQGDVYEQYF
TRBJ2-3 TRBV18 TRBD1 few TGTGCCAGCTCCGCAATCGGGACAGGGCGCACAGATACGCAGTATTTT CASSAIGTGRTDTQYF
TRBJ1-2 TRBV5-1 TRBD1 NA TGCGCCAGCAGCTTTGGACAGGGGGCGGATGGCTACACCTTC CASSFGQGADGYTF
TRBJ2-2 TRBV10-3 NA NA TGTGCCATCAGTGATCGGGCGGACGGGGAGCTGTTTTTT CAISDRADGELFF
TRBJ1-4 TRBV6-6 TRBD1 NA TGTGCCAGCAGTCCGGGACAGTCTAATGAAAAACTGTTTTTT CASSPGQSNEKLFF
TRBJ2-7 TRBV11-2 TRBD2 few TGTGCCAGCAGCTTAGATCTAGCGGTTACCTACGAGCAGTACTTC CASSLDLAVTYEQYF
TRBJ1-1 TRBV6-5 NA NA TGTGCCAGCAGGGGGCGCCTGGACAGTCACATGAACACTGAAGCTTTCTTT CASRGRLDSHMNTEAFF
TRBJ2-7 TRBV11-3 NA NA TGTGCCAGCAGCCCCCGGGCGTTGAGCTCCTACGAGCAGTACTTC CASSPRALSSYEQYF
TRBJ2-3 TRBV11-2 NA NA TGTGCCAGCAGCTTTGACAGGTACTATACGCAGTATTTT CASSFDRYYTQYF
TRBJ2-5 TRBV6-5 TRBD1 NA TGTGCCAGCAGTCGACAGGGCCGGTTGGCCCAGTACTTC CASSRQGRLAQYF
TRBJ2-2 TRBV19 NA few TGTGCCAGTAGTATAGTTTGGGGGACCGGGGAGCTGTTTTTT CASSIVWGTGELFF
TRBJ1-5 TRBV6-5 NA few TGTGCCAGCAGTTACTCGATTGGGGGTGAGCCCCAGCATTTT CASSYSIGGEPQHF
TRBJ2-1 TRBV19 NA NA TGTACCAGCGCACCCGAGCGTGGGGGCTACAATGAGCAGTTCTTC CTSAPERGGYNEQFF
TRBJ1-2 TRBV5-5 NA NA TGTGCCAGCAGCTTGGTCACGGCTAGGGGCTACACCTTC CASSLVTARGYTF
TRBJ2-1 TRBV27 NA few TGTGCCAGCAGTTTGATTAGTGGGAATGAGCAGTTCTTC CASSLISGNEQFF
TRBJ1-4 TRBV6-1 TRBD1 NA TGTGCCAGCAGTTACCGTCCGGGACAGGAAGGTGAAAAACTGTTTTTT CASSYRPGQEGEKLFF
TRBJ2-2 TRBV11-3 TRBD2 few TGTGCCAGCAGCGGGGGGGGAGTACAAACCGGGGAGCTGTTTTTT CASSGGGVQTGELFF
TRBJ2-2 TRBV27 NA NA TGTGCCAGCAGTTTAACCTTCCTCTTCGGGGAGCTGTTTTTT CASSLTFLFGELFF
TRBJ2-5 TRBV11-3 NA medium-sized TGTGCCAGCAGCTTAGGGGCCCAAGAGACCCAGTACTTC CASSLGAQETQYF
TRBJ2-3 TRBV6-4 NA few TGTGCCAGCAGTCCAACCCCCGGGACTACAGATACGCAGTATTTT CASSPTPGTTDTQYF
TRBJ2-5 TRBV5-6 NA few TGTGCCAGCAGCACCCTACAGGGCCTCTCCGAGACCCAGTACTTC CASSTLQGLSETQYF
TRBJ2-2 TRBV5-6 NA few TGTGCCAGCAGAACAGATCGGGCCGGGGAGCTGTTTTTT CASRTDRAGELFF
TRBJ1-1 TRBV6-5 NA NA TGTGCCAGCAGTTACTCGAGTGGGGGTAACACTGAAGCTTTCTTT CASSYSSGGNTEAFF
TRBJ1-1 TRBV29-1 TRBD1 NA TGCAGCGTTGAAAGGGACAGGGTCACTGAAGCTTTCTTT CSVERDRVTEAFF
TRBJ2-5 TRBV19 TRBD1 NA TGTGCCAGTAGTACAGGGTACAGGGGAGAGACCCAGTACTTC CASSTGYRGETQYF
TRBJ2-1 TRBV11-3 NA NA TGTGCCAGCGGCTCGGGCAATGAGCAGTTCTTC CASGSGNEQFF
TRBJ2-1 TRBV12-3/TRBV12-4 NA NA TGTGCCAGCAGCCCCGACACGTACAATGAGCAGTTCTTC CASSPDTYNEQFF
TRBJ1-2 TRBV7-9 NA NA TGTGCCAGCAGCTTAGCCGGTGGCTACACCTTC CASSLAGGYTF
TRBJ1-6 TRBV6-1 NA NA TGTGCCAGCCAAAGGGGGACGACGGGTAGGTCACCCCTCCACTTT CASQRGTTGRSPLHF
TRBJ2-3 TRBV6-6 NA NA TGTGCCAGCAGTGACTCACCGTCAGGGGGGCCAGATACGCAGTATTTT CASSDSPSGGPDTQYF
TRBJ2-3 TRBV19 NA medium-sized TGTGCCAGTAGTAAGGGGTCCTTTCTATACACAGATACGCAGTATTTT CASSKGSFLYTDTQYF
TRBJ2-2 TRBV10-3 TRBD1 NA TGTGCCATCAGATTGAACAGGGGTCCGAACACCGGGGAGCTGTTTTTT CAIRLNRGPNTGELFF
TRBJ2-1 TRBV12-3/TRBV12-4 TRBD2 NA TGTGCCAGCAGCTTGAGCGGGGCCTACAATGAGCAGTTCTTC CASSLSGAYNEQFF
TRBJ2-6 TRBV12-3/TRBV12-4 NA medium-sized TGTGCCAGCAGCCCCTTGGGCTCTGGGGCCAACGTCCTGACTTTC CASSPLGSGANVLTF